This T cell receptor (beta chain) was documented in a study of T cells in Graves' hyperthyroidism and ophthalmopathy. This clonotype was seen ten or more times. RNA transcripts served as the template for amplifying TCR beta CDR3 regions. The primer set for the first-round RT-PCR of the TCR CDR3 was HTBI. One entry per CDR3 protein results from TCRdb running MiXCR on the multiplex PCR reads. This sample has over 700,000 distinct CDR3 sequences, with 30% to 40% found just once. Germline CDR1 and CDR2: SEHNR and FQNEAQ (reference sequence). V lost 6 bases, J lost 4 bases, and 19 bases lay in between. The CDR3 extends over 15 amino acids.

The TCR sequence derives from a woman in her thirties or forties with Graves' hyperthyroidism. V usage is TRBV7-9 and J usage is TRBJ2-7; TRBD1 or TRBD2 may be the D gene (5 bases each). The sequenced sample consisted of blood. The CDR3 here is CASRHQSWGKYEQYF. The DNA of the CDR3 is TGTGCCAGCAGGCACCAATCCTGGGGGAAATACGAGCAGTACTTC.